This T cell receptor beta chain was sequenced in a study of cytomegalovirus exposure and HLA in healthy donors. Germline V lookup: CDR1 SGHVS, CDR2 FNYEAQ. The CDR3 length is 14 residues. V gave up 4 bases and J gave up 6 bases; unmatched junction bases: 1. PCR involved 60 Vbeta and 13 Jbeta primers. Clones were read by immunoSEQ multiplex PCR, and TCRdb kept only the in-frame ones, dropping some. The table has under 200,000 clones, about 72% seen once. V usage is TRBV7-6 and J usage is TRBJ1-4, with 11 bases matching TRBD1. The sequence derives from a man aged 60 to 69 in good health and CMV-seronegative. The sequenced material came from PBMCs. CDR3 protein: CASSWGQGDEKLFF. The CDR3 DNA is TGTGCCAGCAGCTGGGGACAGGGGGATGAAAAACTGTTTTTT.